The 24 T cell receptor beta chains presented below share a single source sample, sequenced in a study of siplizumab effects on memory and regulatory T cells. Clones were sequenced by immunoSEQ multiplex PCR, and TCRdb holds only the in-frame ones, with some missing. The data show approximately 100,000 clones, with about 90% seen just once and approximately 0.66% held by the top ten. Sequenced sample: Tregs sorted from blood. These receptor sequences come from a human donor in good health.

The CDR3 sequence is CAWSETSGTDTQYF. DNA for the CDR3: TGTGCCTGGAGTGAGACTAGCGGGACAGATACGCAGTATTTT. The chain uses TRBV30 and TRBJ2-3; 10 bases align to TRBD2. Germline-derived CDR1 and CDR2 are GTSNPN and SVGIG (reference sequence). The CDR3 contains 14 residues. Germline trimming cut 1 base from V and 3 bases from J; bases unmatched to any gene: 1.

This chain joins TRBV2 and TRBJ1-4; the D gene is possibly TRBD1 (6 bases). Trimming removed 5 bases at V and 6 bases at J, with 10 bases between. The germline CDR1 and CDR2 sequences are SNHLY and FYNNEI. The CDR3 covers 13 residues. CDR3 loop: CASSQGLDEKLFF. The CDR3 DNA is TGTGCCAGCAGTCAGGGGCTGGATGAAAAACTGTTTTTT.

The rearrangement uses TRBV20-1 and TRBJ2-7, with D unresolved. The CDR3 loop spans 11 amino acids. Per germline, CDR1 DFQATT and CDR2 SNEGSKA (reference sequence). V was cut by 3 bases and J by 2 bases, with 5 bases left in between. CDR3 sequence reads: CSARTPYEQYF. CDR3 sequence (DNA): TGCAGTGCTAGGACTCCCTACGAGCAGTACTTC.

A word on this clone: Other DNA sequences from this sample encode an identical CDR3 as well. The V call is TRBV29-1, the J call TRBJ1-2; the match to TRBD1 covers 8 bases. Germline V lookup: CDR1 SQVTM, CDR2 ANQGSEA. This CDR3 spans 18 amino acids. Trimming cost V 2 bases and J 6 bases; bases outside gene matches: 20. This CDR3 reads CSVEFSGRGRGGEDGYTF. CDR3 in DNA: TGCAGCGTTGAATTTTCGGGCAGGGGGCGCGGGGGTGAGGATGGCTACACCTTC. Based on the CDR3 plus reference TRBV29-1 and TRBJ1-2, the full variable domain is SAVISQKPSRDICQRGTSLTIQCQVDSQVTMMFWYRQQPGQSLTLIATANQGSEATYESGFVIDKFPISRPNLTFSTLTVSNMSPEDSSIYLCSVEFSGRGRGGEDGYTFGSGTRLTVV.

The chain uses TRBV4-1 and TRBJ2-2; no clear D gene. Germline V CDR1 and CDR2: MGHRA, YSYEKL. Trimming removed 0 bases from V and 2 bases from J, with 13 bases in between. This CDR3 has 17 residues. CDR3 amino acids: CASSQDDGAANTGELFF. The CDR3 DNA reads as TGCGCCAGCAGCCAAGACGACGGAGCAGCAAACACCGGGGAGCTGTTTTTT.

The chain joins TRBV19 to TRBJ1-2; a possible D gene is TRBD1 (6 bases). This CDR3 spans 16 amino acids. Trimming shortened V by 3 bases and J by 0 bases, and 14 bases separated the two germline ends. Germline V CDR1 and CDR2: LNHDA, SQIVND (reference sequence). The CDR3 reads CASSMGTFPPNYGYTF. As DNA, the CDR3 is TGTGCCAGTAGTATGGGGACATTCCCGCCTAACTATGGCTACACCTTC.

The gene calls are TRBV5-1 and TRBJ1-1, with D possibly TRBD1 on 5 matching bases. From germline, CDR1 is SGHRS and CDR2 YFSETQ. The ends were cut back, 0 bases at V and 3 bases at J, with 9 bases in the middle. The CDR3 contains 14 residues. Here the CDR3 reads CASSLAGADTEAFF. CDR3 DNA sequence: TGCGCCAGCAGCTTGGCCGGGGCGGACACTGAAGCTTTCTTT.

The chain employs TRBV14 and TRBJ2-1; 10 bases align to TRBD2. V lost 1 base and J lost 1; bases outside the gene matches: 13. Germline V gene sequence: CDR1 SGHDN, CDR2 FVKESK. The CDR3 is made up of 20 amino acids. CDR3 sequence (DNA): TGTGCCAGCAGCCAAGTAATAGCGAAGACTAGCGGGCGATCCTACAATGAGCAGTTCTTC. Protein: CASSQVIAKTSGRSYNEQFF. The full variable domain, completed using reference TRBV14 and TRBJ2-1, is EAGVTQFPSHSVIEKGQTVTLRCDPISGHDNLYWYRRVMGKEIKFLLHFVKESKQDESGMPNNRFLAERTGGTYSTLKVQPAELEDSGVYFCASSQVIAKTSGRSYNEQFFGPGTRLTVL.

The V gene is TRBV6-4, the J gene TRBJ2-2; D is unclear. Looked up from germline, CDR1 is MRHNA and CDR2 is SNTAGT. This CDR3 region has 16 residues. Trimming cost V 6 bases and J 0 bases, with 14 bases left between them. The CDR3 nucleotides are TGTGCCAGCAGCGTCCTATCTGGGGCGAACACCGGGGAGCTGTTTTTT. It encodes CASSVLSGANTGELFF.

This sequence joins TRBV7-9 and TRBJ2-2, with 7 nucleotides matching TRBD2. CDR1 and CDR2 (germline): SEHNR, FQNEAQ (reference sequence). Trimming at V came to 2 bases and at J to 2 bases, leaving 5 bases not matched to a gene. This CDR3 has 16 residues. DNA of the CDR3: TGTGCCAGCAGCTTACAGGGCGGGGGAAACACCGGGGAGCTGTTTTTT. Translating gives CASSLQGGGNTGELFF.

This chain joins TRBV6-4 and TRBJ1-1; TRBD1 aligns across 8 bases. With V trimmed by 4 bases and J by 8 bases, 12 bases remained unmatched. The V gene's germline CDR1 is MRHNA and CDR2 SNTAGT. The CDR3 covers 15 residues. CDR3 amino acids: CASSGSGQARVEAFF. The DNA of the CDR3 is TGTGCCAGCAGTGGGTCGGGACAGGCCAGGGTAGAAGCTTTCTTT.

The chain recombines TRBV6-5 with TRBJ1-2; TRBD1 agrees at 11 bases. The CDR3 spans 15 residues. V was pared by 6 bases and J by 6 bases, with 9 bases of the junction left unmatched. Germline V gene sequence: CDR1 MNHEY, CDR2 SVGAGI. CDR3 residues: CASRRDRGESNGYTF. The CDR3 DNA is TGTGCCAGCAGGAGGGACAGGGGGGAATCTAATGGCTACACCTTC.

The J gene is TRBJ2-3, the V gene TRBV5-1; D uncertain. Germline CDR1 SGHRS, CDR2 YFSETQ. This CDR3 is built from 14 residues. Trimming shortened V by 1 base and J by 2 bases, and 8 bases separated the two germline ends. CDR3 in DNA: TGCGCCAGCAGCTTGCTTCAGGTCACAGATACGCAGTATTTT. This gives the protein CASSLLQVTDTQYF. Full variable domain (outside the CDR3, taken from reference TRBV5-1 and TRBJ2-3): KAGVTQTPRYLIKTRGQQVTLSCSPISGHRSVSWYQQTPGQGLQFLFEYFSETQRNKGNFPGRFSGRQFSNSRSEMNVSTLELGDSALYLCASSLLQVTDTQYFGPGTRLTVL.

This rearrangement joins TRBV7-2 to TRBJ1-3, with D uncertain. Germline-derived CDR1 and CDR2 are SGHTA and FQGNSA. The germline V and J ends were trimmed by 8 bases and 0 bases, with 5 bases remaining between them. The CDR3 loop spans 12 amino acids. This chain's CDR3 is CASRASGNTIYF. DNA of the CDR3: TGTGCCAGCCGGGCCTCTGGAAACACCATATATTTT. Using reference TRBV7-2 and TRBJ1-3 for the parts outside the CDR3, the full variable domain is GAGVSQSPSNKVTEKGKDVELRCDPISGHTALYWYRQSLGQGLEFLIYFQGNSAPDKSGLPSDRFSAERTGGSVSTLTIQRTQQEDSAVYLCASRASGNTIYFGEGSWLTVV.

The chain combines TRBV11-2 with TRBJ2-7; D not resolved. V gave up 5 bases and J gave up 4 bases, with 21 bases separating them. The CDR3 runs 16 residues. CDR1 and CDR2 from the germline V gene are SGHAT and FQNNGV. This CDR3 reads CASSGLPGPNPYEQYF. CDR3 sequence (DNA): TGTGCCAGCAGCGGGCTCCCGGGTCCGAACCCTTACGAGCAGTACTTC.

This clone has only one observation. The rearrangement links TRBV6-1 to TRBJ1-4; 7 bases map to TRBD1. The germline V gene has CDR1 MNHNS and CDR2 SASEGT. With 4 bases clipped from V and 7 bases from J, the junction kept 9 bases outside the gene matches. The CDR3 totals 15 residues. CDR3 DNA: TGTGCCAGCAGTGCTCCGACAGGGCCGAGTGAAAAACTGTTTTTT. It specifies CASSAPTGPSEKLFF.

V usage is TRBV11-3 and J usage is TRBJ1-1; perhaps TRBD1 as D (6 bases). The germline V gene has CDR1 SGHNT and CDR2 YENEEA. The CDR3 is made up of 13 amino acids. Trimming left V 3 bases short and J 4 bases short, with 9 bases between. CDR3 sequence (DNA): TGTGCCAGCAGCTTTACAGGGAGCACTGAAGCTTTCTTT. It specifies CASSFTGSTEAFF. The full variable domain, rest sourced from reference TRBV11-3 and TRBJ1-1, is EAGVVQSPRYKIIEKKQPVAFWCNPISGHNTLYWYLQNLGQGPELLIRYENEEAVDDSQLPKDRFSAERLKGVDSTLKIQPAELGDSAVYLCASSFTGSTEAFFGQGTRLTVV.

This clone was seen a single time. The rearrangement links TRBV19 to TRBJ2-1; 10 nucleotides line up with TRBD1. The CDR3 extends over 14 amino acids. In germline, CDR1 is LNHDA, CDR2 SQIVND (reference sequence). The ends lost 5 bases at V and 13 bases at J; junction bases unmatched: 11. CDR3 region: CASSLETGGLDQFF. As DNA, the CDR3 is TGTGCCAGTAGTTTGGAGACAGGGGGCTTAGATCAGTTCTTC.

The V call is TRBV10-3, the J call TRBJ1-1, with 10 nucleotides matching TRBD1. The V segment lost 4 bases and the J segment 4 bases; nucleotides outside the gene matches: 6. CDR3 size: 15 residues. CDR1 ENHRY and CDR2 SYGVKD come from the germline V gene. CDR3 coding DNA: TGTGCCATCAGTGGACAGGGGGCTGAGAGCACTGAAGCTTTCTTT. Protein sequence: CAISGQGAESTEAFF.

The chain combines TRBV5-1 with TRBJ2-1; possibly TRBD2 for D (6 bases). V lost 2 bases to trimming and J lost 0 bases, with 12 bases between them. This CDR3 has 16 amino acids. Per germline, CDR1 SGHRS and CDR2 YFSETQ. The CDR3 DNA sequence: TGCGCCAGCAGCTTTTTAGCGGAGAGCTCCTACAATGAGCAGTTCTTC. This sequence encodes CASSFLAESSYNEQFF.

V gene TRBV18 combines with J gene TRBJ2-5; the D is unclear. CDR1 is KGHSH and CDR2 is LQKENI in the germline V gene. The CDR3 is 12 amino acids. Trimming removed 3 bases from V and 2 bases from J, with 4 bases in between. DNA of the CDR3: TGTGCCAGCTCACCCGAGCAAGAGACCCAGTACTTC. Amino acids: CASSPEQETQYF.

The chain recombines TRBV21-1 with TRBJ2-1; the listed D gene, TRBD2, was not tested against the DNA. TRBV21-1 represents a pseudogene. The CDR3 sequence is 13 residues long. The CDR3 DNA sequence: TGTGCCAGCTTTAGTTTTTCGGGGGTCTACCAGTTCTTC. Its protein product is CASFSFSGVYQFF.

This clone was seen only once. The chain recombines TRBV6-6 with TRBJ2-5; the D is unclear. The CDR3 has 15 residues. With 0 bases removed from V and 5 bases from J, the gap between germline ends came to 13 bases. Germline assignment: CDR1 MNHNY and CDR2 SVGAGI (reference sequence). The CDR3 DNA sequence: TGTGCCAGCAGTTACTCGAGATACCCTAGGGAGACCCAGTACTTC. Protein: CASSYSRYPRETQYF.

The CDR3: CASSLNRGPRPEQFF. CDR3 coding DNA: TGTGCCAGCAGCTTAAATCGGGGACCTAGACCTGAGCAGTTCTTC. The chain employs TRBV7-8 and TRBJ2-1; D assignment may be TRBD1 or TRBD2 (5 bases each). The V and J ends lost 2 bases and 9 bases respectively, with 17 bases between them. Germline V lookup: CDR1 SGHVS, CDR2 FQNEAQ. The CDR3 has 15 residues.